These 30 T cell receptor beta chains share one sample of origin, sequenced in a study of CD8 T cells in ankylosing spondylitis (dated by TCRdb to about 2017). The library was built by means of 5' RACE. Sequencing took place on an Illumina HiSeq 2500. TCRdb cleaned the public reads at Q25 with fastp, built clones with MiXCR and kept in-frame beta chains. CDR3 protein duplicates are merged, each entry listing the most common genes and DNA. Here the sample has hundreds of thousands of distinct CDR3 sequences; roughly 8.2% occur a single time. 4% to 5% of the sample lies in the top ten. Sequenced sample: blood, either unsorted or a sorted T cell fraction (not recorded which). The receptor source for this set is a female donor with ankylosing spondylitis or in good health (not recorded which).

This clonotype was seen repeatedly, ten times or more. This chain connects TRBV7-8 to TRBJ1-1, with no clear D. The length of the CDR3 is 13 residues. Deletions cut 5 bases from V and 3 bases from J, with 10 bases between. Per the germline V gene, CDR1 is SGHVS and CDR2 is FQNEAQ. DNA for the CDR3: TGTGCCAGCAGCCTAGGAATGGACACTGAAGCTTTCTTT. This sequence encodes CASSLGMDTEAFF.

This clonotype has a count of ten or more. The rearrangement uses TRBV7-3 and TRBJ2-6; TRBD1 aligns across 9 bases. Germline CDR1 SGHTA, CDR2 FQGTGA. V was pared by 5 bases and J by 3 bases, with 8 bases of the junction left unmatched. The CDR3 loop spans 17 amino acids. The CDR3 spells CASSPSGTGSGANVLTF. The CDR3 DNA sequence: TGTGCCAGCAGCCCATCAGGGACAGGGAGTGGGGCCAACGTCCTGACTTTC. The full variable domain, completed using reference TRBV7-3 and TRBJ2-6, is GAGVSQTPSNKVTEKGKYVELRCDPISGHTALYWYRQSLGQGPEFLIYFQGTGAADDSGLPNDRFFAVRPEGSVSTLKIQRTERGDSAVYLCASSPSGTGSGANVLTFGAGSRLTVL.

The gene calls are TRBV4-3 and TRBJ2-7; D is perhaps TRBD1 or TRBD2 (5 bases each). The V end was cut by 0 bases, the J end by 6 bases, with 12 bases between. From germline, CDR1 is LGHNA and CDR2 YSLEER. This CDR3 has 14 amino acids. The CDR3 protein is CASSQDRGRCEQYF. In nucleotides, the CDR3 is TGCGCCAGCAGCCAAGACCGGGGACGGTGCGAGCAGTACTTC.

This clonotype was counted at least ten times. The rearrangement joins TRBV12-3 or TRBV12-4 to TRBJ2-7; 10 nucleotides agree with TRBD2. Trimming at V came to 5 bases and at J to 0 bases, leaving 7 bases not matched to a gene. The CDR3 length is 16 residues. CDR3: CASSSYGLAASYEQYF. CDR3 in DNA: TGTGCCAGCAGTAGCTATGGACTAGCGGCCTCCTACGAGCAGTACTTC.

Ten or more counts support this clonotype. V gene TRBV29-1 combines with J gene TRBJ2-2; D remains ambiguous. The CDR3 length is 13 residues. Trimming shortened V by 6 bases and J by 6 bases, and 14 bases separated the two germline ends. Per the germline V gene, CDR1 is SQVTM and CDR2 is ANQGSEA. The chain's CDR3 is CSVRVQVAGELFF. CDR3 sequence (DNA): TGCAGCGTCCGAGTTCAGGTGGCCGGGGAGCTGTTTTTT.

This clonotype showed up just a few times. A read error is possible here, since a much larger clone lies one base away. The CDR3 region has the DNA TGCTGTGCTAGACACTCATTTCTCATGAACACTGAAGCTTTCTTT. Translating gives CCARHSFLMNTEAFF. This chain connects TRBV20-1 to TRBJ1-1; no definite D call. Per germline, CDR1 DFQATT and CDR2 SNEGSKA (reference sequence). There are 15 residues in the CDR3.

This clonotype was seen many times. V and J are TRBV6-5 and TRBJ2-7; D is possibly TRBD1 (5 bases). The CDR3 loop spans 14 amino acids. V gave up 3 bases and J gave up 2 bases, with 11 bases separating them. The germline V gene has CDR1 MNHEY and CDR2 SVGAGI. Written as DNA, the CDR3 is TGTGCCAGCAGTTATCTTAGGGGCACCTACGAGCAGTACTTC. Its protein is CASSYLRGTYEQYF.

This clonotype was recorded at least ten times. The chain has TRBV5-1 and TRBJ2-1; possible D gene TRBD2, 6 bases. The CDR3 is 14 amino acids. Looked up from germline, CDR1 is SGHRS and CDR2 is YFSETQ. V was trimmed by 2 bases and J by 5 bases, leaving 11 bases between them. Here the CDR3 reads CASSFGDLNNEQFF. The CDR3 bases are TGCGCCAGCAGCTTCGGGGACTTAAACAATGAGCAGTTCTTC.

Ten or more counts support this clonotype. The V gene is TRBV5-1, the J gene TRBJ2-1; 10 nucleotides line up with TRBD2. Trimming at V came to 4 bases and at J to 6 bases, leaving 10 bases not matched to a gene. The CDR3 sequence is 16 residues long. Germline CDR1 and CDR2: SGHRS and YFSETQ. CDR3 residues: CASSLLGTSAINEQFF. CDR3 bases: TGCGCCAGCAGCCTGCTAGGGACTAGCGCCATCAATGAGCAGTTCTTC.

Concerning this clonotype: An end of the junction does not agree with germline; a read error may underlie this. The genes are TRBV4-3 and TRBJ2-1; the match to TRBD2 covers 10 bases. The germline V gene has CDR1 LGHNA and CDR2 YSLEER. This CDR3 has 20 residues. This CDR3 reads CTSSYEREGLKKRSYNEQFF. The CDR3 region has the DNA TGCACCAGCAGCTACGAGCGGGAGGGCCTTAAGAAACGGTCCTACAATGAGCAGTTCTTC.

The chain carries TRBV28 and TRBJ1-5; D unclear. The V and J ends lost 6 bases and 4 bases respectively, with 10 bases between them. The CDR3 loop spans 13 amino acids. Germline V lookup: CDR1 MDHEN, CDR2 SYDVKM. The CDR3 DNA sequence: TGTGCCAGCAGGGGGAGCTTGAATCAGCCCCAGCATTTT. Translation: CASRGSLNQPQHF.

The genes are TRBV5-1 and TRBJ2-1; 8 bases are shared with TRBD1. This CDR3 region has 16 residues. The germline V gene has CDR1 SGHRS and CDR2 YFSETQ. Trimming cost V 4 bases and J 0 bases; bases outside gene matches: 6. CDR3 loop: CASSPGQGYSYNEQFF. CDR3 bases: TGCGCCAGCAGCCCTGGACAGGGCTACTCCTACAATGAGCAGTTCTTC.

This clonotype was seen many times. The rearrangement uses TRBV11-2 and TRBJ2-1, with 7 bases fitting TRBD2. CDR3 length: 16 amino acids. Per germline, CDR1 SGHAT and CDR2 FQNNGV. J was trimmed by 0 bases and V by 5 bases; bases with no gene match: 7. The CDR3 nucleotides read TGTGCCAGCAGCCCCTCCGGGGGGAGCTCCTACAATGAGCAGTTCTTC. Translated, it gives CASSPSGGSSYNEQFF.

The rearrangement joins TRBV5-1 to TRBJ2-6; TRBD1 matches 9 bases. This CDR3 comprises 17 residues. The trim removed 4 bases at V and 2 bases at J, leaving 7 bases unmatched. Germline V gives CDR1 SGHRS, CDR2 YFSETQ. The CDR3 coding sequence is TGCGCCAGCAGCCCGTGGACAGGGGAGGCTGGGGCCAACGTCCTGACTTTC. Residues: CASSPWTGEAGANVLTF. The entire variable domain, with the rest obtained from reference TRBV5-1 and TRBJ2-6, is as follows: KAGVTQTPRYLIKTRGQQVTLSCSPISGHRSVSWYQQTPGQGLQFLFEYFSETQRNKGNFPGRFSGRQFSNSRSEMNVSTLELGDSALYLCASSPWTGEAGANVLTFGAGSRLTVL.

Worth noting for this clonotype: Compared with germline, one end of the junction differs, possibly owing to a read error. The chain carries TRBV20-1 and TRBJ2-1; 16 nucleotides align to TRBD2. Germline CDR1 is DFQATT and CDR2 is SNEGSKA (reference sequence). The CDR3 is 17 amino acids. The CDR3 spells CCALGLAGGPSYNEQFF. Written as DNA, the CDR3 is TGCTGTGCTCTGGGACTAGCGGGAGGGCCATCCTACAATGAGCAGTTCTTC.

Only a few counts were recorded for this clonotype. This sequence joins TRBV5-4 and TRBJ1-2; perhaps TRBD1 as D (6 bases). Germline CDR1 SGHNT, CDR2 YYREEE (reference sequence). The CDR3 has 15 amino acids. Trimming cost V 0 bases and J 4 bases, with 13 bases left between them. CDR3 DNA: TGTGCCAGCAGCTTGGACAGGACAGAAGTCTATGGCTACACCTTC. It specifies CASSLDRTEVYGYTF.

About this clonotype: A much larger clone lies a single base off, so this may be a read error. This chain joins TRBV12-3 or TRBV12-4 and TRBJ2-2; D is unresolved. The CDR3 loop spans 12 amino acids. Trimming shortened V by 7 bases and J by 6 bases, and 9 bases separated the two germline ends. CDR3 in amino acids: CASTPDAGELFF. The CDR3 DNA is TGTGCCAGCACCCCGGACGCCGGGGAGCTGTTTTTT.

This clonotype was picked up many times. The chain carries TRBV12-3 or TRBV12-4 and TRBJ1-1, with 9 bases lining up with TRBD1. Germline trimming cut 3 bases from V and 2 bases from J; bases unmatched to any gene: 4. CDR3 length: 15 amino acids. CDR3 bases: TGTGCCAGCAGTTTTACGGGACAGGGTAACACTGAAGCTTTCTTT. Translation gives CASSFTGQGNTEAFF.

The chain combines TRBV20-1 with TRBJ2-1, with TRBD2 identical over 7 bases. In germline, CDR1 is DFQATT, CDR2 SNEGSKA (reference sequence). This CDR3 region has 16 residues. The CDR3 loop reads CSFWDSASGLYNEQFF. The CDR3 DNA reads as TGCAGCTTCTGGGATTCGGCTAGCGGATTGTACAATGAGCAGTTCTTC.

In its sample, this clonotype was seen many times. The chain recombines TRBV20-1 with TRBJ1-3; D ambiguous. This CDR3 comprises 13 residues. V was trimmed by 2 bases and J by 1 base, leaving 6 bases between them. The V gene's germline CDR1 is DFQATT and CDR2 SNEGSKA (reference sequence). CDR3 nucleotides: TGCAGTGCTAGATGGAGTTCTGGAAACACCATATATTTT. Translation gives CSARWSSGNTIYF.

This clonotype occurred many times. V gene TRBV20-1 combines with J gene TRBJ2-7, with TRBD2 identical over 9 bases. CDR1 and CDR2 (germline): DFQATT, SNEGSKA (reference sequence). The V gene end was trimmed by 5 bases and the J gene end by 5 bases; junction bases not matched to a gene: 13. The CDR3 runs to 15 residues. CDR3 protein: CSARNIAGVLNEQYF. The CDR3 DNA is TGCAGTGCTCGAAACATAGCGGGAGTTCTAAACGAGCAGTACTTC.

This clonotype was detected a few times. This chain joins TRBV20-1 and TRBJ1-6; D is uncertain. V lost 0 bases and J 7 bases, leaving 19 bases between the germline ends. The CDR3 runs to 17 residues. Germline CDR1 is DFQATT and CDR2 is SNEGSKA (reference sequence). The CDR3 coding sequence is TGCAGTGCTAGAGATCCGGCAGGCATGAATCGGAATTCACCCCTCCACTTT. Translating gives CSARDPAGMNRNSPLHF.

There are many counts of this clonotype. The rearrangement joins TRBV7-6 to TRBJ1-1, with no clear D. The V end lost 5 bases, the J end lost 5 bases, and 12 bases lay between the germline ends. The CDR3 sequence is 13 residues long. The germline V gene has CDR1 SGHVS and CDR2 FNYEAQ. The CDR3 region has the DNA TGTGCCAGCAGCACAAAGGAAGCGACTGAAGCTTTCTTT. Encoded protein: CASSTKEATEAFF.

As to this clonotype: Relative to the germline gene, one junction end is altered; a read error may explain this. The chain links TRBV6-2 or TRBV6-3 to TRBJ2-2; TRBD1 matches at 7 bases. CDR3 length equals 15 residues. Germline CDR1 is MNHEY and CDR2 is SVGEGT. CDR3 in amino acids: CASRTRQGNTAELFF. CDR3 DNA sequence: TGTGCCAGCAGGACTCGACAGGGCAACACCGCGGAGCTGTTTTTT.

This clonotype was seen repeatedly, ten times or more. The J gene is TRBJ1-4, the V gene TRBV20-1; TRBD1 agrees at 7 bases. Looked up from germline, CDR1 is DFQATT and CDR2 is SNEGSKA (reference sequence). The ends lost 6 bases at V and 8 bases at J; junction bases unmatched: 9. This CDR3 has 13 residues. CDR3 sequence: CSARDRRKEKLFF. For the CDR3, the DNA is TGCAGTGCCCGGGACAGAAGGAAGGAAAAACTGTTTTTT.

This clonotype was seen many times. The chain links TRBV4-3 to TRBJ2-5, with 7 bases identical to TRBD2. The trim removed 1 base at V and 5 bases at J, leaving 10 bases unmatched. Germline V gene data show CDR1 as LGHNA and CDR2 as YSLEER. The CDR3 is 16 amino acids. The CDR3 loop reads CASSQAMAGVGETQYF. Written as DNA, the CDR3 is TGCGCCAGCAGCCAAGCTATGGCGGGAGTTGGGGAGACCCAGTACTTC.

This clonotype came up many times. The chain recombines TRBV28 with TRBJ1-5, with D possibly being TRBD1 (6 bases). The CDR3 length is 14 residues. Per the germline V gene, CDR1 is MDHEN and CDR2 is SYDVKM. Trimming shortened V by 2 bases and J by 7 bases, and 12 bases separated the two germline ends. The CDR3 region is CASSLRGAGQPQHF. The CDR3 bases are TGTGCCAGCAGTTTACGGGGGGCGGGGCAGCCCCAGCATTTT.

This clonotype appeared a few times. This chain links TRBV9 with TRBJ1-6; D unresolved. The CDR3 has 13 residues. The germline V gene has CDR1 SGDLS and CDR2 YYNGEE. Trimming took off 4 bases at V and 8 bases at J, with 10 bases between the two ends. The DNA for the CDR3 is TGTGCCAGCAGCTCAGACCCAGATTCACCCCTCCACTTT. It specifies CASSSDPDSPLHF.

This clonotype was counted ten times or more. In nucleotides, the CDR3 is TGCAGTGCTAGACTGTCCTTTATAGTGGAGACCCAGTACTTC. Its translation: CSARLSFIVETQYF. The V and J genes are TRBV20-1 and TRBJ2-5; D ambiguous. Trimming left V 2 bases short and J 5 bases short, with 15 bases between. The germline CDR1 and CDR2 sequences are DFQATT and SNEGSKA (reference sequence). CDR3 length: 14 residues.

This clonotype was observed many times. CDR3 amino acids: CASSREQVNEKLFF. The DNA for the CDR3 is TGTGCCAGCAGCCGGGAGCAGGTCAATGAAAAACTGTTTTTT. J is TRBJ1-4 and V is TRBV7-9; D call uncertain. V lost 5 bases and J lost 5, with 12 bases in between. Germline assignment: CDR1 SEHNR and CDR2 FQNEAQ (reference sequence). CDR3 length: 14 amino acids.